The 5 T cell receptor beta chains reported below all come from one sample, sequenced in a study of blood T cell repertoires in COVID-19. This table comes from immunoSEQ multiplex PCR, and its TCRdb copy is limited to in-frame clones, with some not included. The sample carries fewer than 300,000 clones, roughly 90% recorded once. Source material: PBMCs or T cells enriched from blood (not recorded which). The receptor source for this set is a middle-aged man who had recovered from COVID-19.

The V call is TRBV4-2, the J call TRBJ1-2; the D gene is possibly TRBD1 (6 bases). The CDR3 spans 17 residues. Per germline, CDR1 LGHNA and CDR2 YNFKEQ. V was trimmed by 0 bases and J by 2 bases, leaving 16 bases between them. As DNA, the CDR3 is TGTGCCAGCAGCCAAGATCGTCGAGAGGGGGAGAACTATGGCTACACCTTC. Translated, it gives CASSQDRREGENYGYTF.

The chain carries TRBV9 and TRBJ2-7; 11 nucleotides agree with TRBD1. V was clipped by 3 bases and J by 3 bases; unmatched bases: 8. CDR1 and CDR2 (germline): SGDLS, YYNGEE. The CDR3 spans 16 residues. The chain's CDR3 is CASSGTPGQGVYEQYF. DNA for the CDR3: TGTGCCAGCAGCGGTACACCGGGACAGGGGGTCTACGAGCAGTACTTC.

The sample holds a few counts of this clone. The chain has TRBV6-4 and TRBJ2-2; no clear D gene. The CDR3 has 14 amino acids. V dropped 4 bases and J dropped 8 bases, with 14 bases sitting between them. Germline CDR1 MRHNA, CDR2 SNTAGT. CDR3 sequence: CASSGESWAGELFF. The CDR3 DNA follows: TGTGCCAGCAGTGGCGAATCTTGGGCTGGGGAGCTGTTTTTT.

The chain links TRBV7-2 to TRBJ1-2; D remains unclear. The CDR3 covers 12 residues. The ends were cut back, 4 bases at V and 5 bases at J, with 8 bases in the middle. Germline V gene lookup returns CDR1 SGHTA and CDR2 FQGNSA. The CDR3 protein is CASSSTLYGYTF. The CDR3 bases are TGTGCCAGCAGCTCAACACTATATGGCTACACCTTC.

The chain recombines TRBV28 with TRBJ2-5; possibly TRBD1 for D (6 bases). The V end was cut by 3 bases, the J end by 3 bases, with 11 bases between. Germline CDR1 reads MDHEN; CDR2 reads SYDVKM. This CDR3 has 14 residues. CDR3 nucleotide sequence: TGTGCCAGCAGTTTGGGGACACCAGAAGAGACCCAGTACTTC. This sequence encodes CASSLGTPEETQYF.